Listed below are T cell receptor beta chains from one sample, sequenced in a study of CD8 T cells in ankylosing spondylitis. TCRdb passed the 5' RACE reads through MiXCR, listing each CDR3 protein once. Here the sample spans 150,000 to 200,000 distinct CDR3 sequences, 10% to 15% being singletons. The sequenced sample consisted of blood, either unsorted or a sorted T cell fraction (not recorded which). The receptors shown here come from a female donor with ankylosing spondylitis or in good health (not recorded which). Each CDR3 is given with its conserved first and last residue. A D gene is named only where the DNA matches it firmly. Only part of the rows carry a size: once, few, many, or a class if the clone is expanded.

v_call,d_call,clone_size,j_call,cdr3_nt,cdr3_aa
TRBV11-3,TRBD2,many,TRBJ2-1,TGTGCCAGCAGCTTAGGGACTAGCGAGGGTGAGCAGTTCTTC,CASSLGTSEGEQFF
TRBV12-3/TRBV12-4,-,many,TRBJ2-4,TGTGCCAGCAGTACCAATAATGCCAAAAACATTCAGTACTTC,CASSTNNAKNIQYF
TRBV20-1,-,many,TRBJ2-3,TGCAGTGCTTGGGGGAGTGGCACAGATACGCAGTATTTT,CSAWGSGTDTQYF
TRBV29-1,-,many,TRBJ2-3,TGCAGCTTCTGGCCCTATGAGGGAGCTAGCACAGATACGCAGTATTTT,CSFWPYEGASTDTQYF
TRBV5-1,-,many,TRBJ2-6,TGCGCCAGCAGCTTAAATACATGGAGCTCTGGGGCCAACGTCCTGACTTTC,CASSLNTWSSGANVLTF
TRBV4-3,-,many,TRBJ2-3,TGCGCCAGCAGCCACATAGGAGGAGGTAGCACAGATACGCAGTATTTT,CASSHIGGGSTDTQYF
TRBV20-1,-,many,TRBJ1-5,TGCAGTGCTTGGGACAGCAATCAGCCCCAGCATTTT,CSAWDSNQPQHF
TRBV10-3,-,-,TRBJ2-5,TGTGCCATCAGTGTGCAGGGGGAGACCCAGTACTTC,CAISVQGETQYF
TRBV11-2,TRBD2,many,TRBJ2-3,TGTGCCAGCAGCTTAGATCCGGGACTAGCTTGGGGGGGTACGCAGTATTTT,CASSLDPGLAWGGTQYF
TRBV20-1,TRBD1,many,TRBJ1-2,TGCAGTGCTAGAGGGGGACAGGGTGATGTCTATGGCTACACCTTC,CSARGGQGDVYGYTF
TRBV6-1,TRBD1,many,TRBJ1-2,TGTGCCAGCACCCAGGGGGGGTGGGGGAACTATGGCTACACCTTC,CASTQGGWGNYGYTF
TRBV4-3,-,-,TRBJ2-1,TGCGCCAGCAGCCAAGATGGGGTATGGGAGCAGTTCTTC,CASSQDGVWEQFF
TRBV28,TRBD1,many,TRBJ2-2,TGTGCCTGCCGGACAGGGAACACCGGGGAGCTGTTTTTT,CACRTGNTGELFF
TRBV7-9,TRBD2,-,TRBJ2-3,TGTGCCAGCAGACCTCGACTAGCGGGAGAAGATACGCAGTATTTT,CASRPRLAGEDTQYF
TRBV5-4,TRBD1,many,TRBJ1-4,TGTGCCAGCAGCTTTTGGGCGGACAGGGAAAAACTGTTTTTT,CASSFWADREKLFF
TRBV27,-,-,TRBJ2-7,TGTGCCAGCAGGCCTTACACCTCCTCCTACGAGCAGTACTTC,CASRPYTSSYEQYF
TRBV5-1,-,many,TRBJ2-1,TGCGCCAGCAACTTACAGGGTTATGAGCAGTTCTTC,CASNLQGYEQFF
TRBV7-9,TRBD1,many,TRBJ1-5,TGTGCCAGCAGCACCGGGACAGAGTACCTTAGCAATCAGCCCCAGCATTTT,CASSTGTEYLSNQPQHF
TRBV9,-,many,TRBJ2-2,TGTGCCAGCAGCGTAGTAGGGGGGCTGGCCGGGGAGCTGTTTTTT,CASSVVGGLAGELFF
TRBV5-1,TRBD1,many,TRBJ1-1,TGCGCCAGCAGCCCAGGGACAGGGCTCATGAACACTGAAGCTTTCTTT,CASSPGTGLMNTEAFF
TRBV15,-,few,TRBJ1-1,TGTGCCACCAGGCACTCGGTGATAGGGACTGAAGCTTTCTTT,CATRHSVIGTEAFF
TRBV12-3/TRBV12-4,-,many,TRBJ1-1,TGTGCCAGCAGCCCCTCCCCGCGACAACCGAACACTGAAGCTTTCTTT,CASSPSPRQPNTEAFF
TRBV30,-,few,TRBJ1-2,TGTGCCTGGAGTCTCCGGGATGAATATGGCTACACCTTC,CAWSLRDEYGYTF
TRBV10-3,-,many,TRBJ2-2,TGTGCCATCAACCTCCGGGGCGCCGGGGACACCGGGGAGCTGTTTTTT,CAINLRGAGDTGELFF
TRBV7-2,-,many,TRBJ2-5,TGTGCCAGCAGGTCCTCGGGGCGAGAGACCCAGTACTTC,CASRSSGRETQYF
TRBV5-1,TRBD2,many,TRBJ2-1,TGCGCCAGCAGCTCCCTAGCGGGAGTCGATGAGCAGTTCTTC,CASSSLAGVDEQFF
TRBV6-2/TRBV6-3,-,many,TRBJ2-1,TGTGCCAGCAGCGGACTGTCGGACTACAATGAGCAGTTCTTC,CASSGLSDYNEQFF
TRBV11-3,TRBD1,many,TRBJ2-2,TGTGCCAGCAGCCTGCGACAGGGAGAATCCGGGGAGCTGTTTTTT,CASSLRQGESGELFF
TRBV5-1,-,many,TRBJ2-7,TGCGCCAGCAGCTTGGCGGGACTGGAGGAGCAGTACTTC,CASSLAGLEEQYF
TRBV4-2,-,few,TRBJ2-3,TGTGCCAGCAGCCAAGACCCTGGGGTGGTACAAAGCACAGATACGCAGTATTTT,CASSQDPGVVQSTDTQYF
TRBV18,-,-,TRBJ2-7,TGTGCCAGCTCACCAGCGGCAGCCTACGAGCAGTACTTC,CASSPAAAYEQYF
TRBV18,TRBD1,-,TRBJ2-1,TGTGCCAGCTCACCACTCTCTGGACAGGGGACATCTAGATCCTACAATGAGCAGTTCTTC,CASSPLSGQGTSRSYNEQFF
TRBV12-3/TRBV12-4,-,few,TRBJ2-2,TGTGCCAGCAGCCCCAGCGCCCATGGGGGCTACGGGGAGCTGTTTTTT,CASSPSAHGGYGELFF
TRBV20-1,-,few,TRBJ1-2,TGCAGTGCTAGAAAGGGTTTGGGCTATGGCTACACCTTC,CSARKGLGYGYTF
TRBV5-1,-,many,TRBJ1-1,TGCGCCAGCAGCTCTGGCCAGGGGATGAACATTGAAGCTTTCTTT,CASSSGQGMNIEAFF
TRBV5-5,-,few,TRBJ2-7,TGTGCCAGCAGCTTGGTTCGGGCAGGAATAAGCTACGAGCAGTACTTC,CASSLVRAGISYEQYF
TRBV29-1,-,-,TRBJ1-5,TGCAGCGTTGGACTCGAGGATCAGCCCCAGCATTTT,CSVGLEDQPQHF
TRBV25-1,-,many,TRBJ1-4,TGTGCCAGCAGGGCGGAAACTAATGAAAAACTGTTTTTT,CASRAETNEKLFF
TRBV4-3,-,few,TRBJ2-6,TGCGCCAGCAGCCAAGAGGGTTCCATCTCTGGGGCCAACGTCCTGACTTTC,CASSQEGSISGANVLTF
TRBV7-3,TRBD2,-,TRBJ2-1,TGTGCCAGCAGTCTTCGACCGGGACTAGCGGAAAATGAGCAGTTCTTC,CASSLRPGLAENEQFF
TRBV28,-,many,TRBJ2-7,TGTGCCAGCAGTTTATGGACAGGAACCTACGAGCAGTACTTC,CASSLWTGTYEQYF
TRBV11-1,-,many,TRBJ2-5,TGTGCCAGCAGCGGGGCTGGACAGACCCAGTACTTC,CASSGAGQTQYF
TRBV9,TRBD2,many,TRBJ2-1,TGTGCCAGCAGCGTCAGGAGTCTAGCGGGTCCCCCCTCCTACAATGAGCAGTTCTTC,CASSVRSLAGPPSYNEQFF
TRBV30,-,-,TRBJ2-1,TGTGCCTGGAGATTGACGGAATTACTTCCTGGGGAGCAGTTCTTC,CAWRLTELLPGEQFF
TRBV7-6,-,-,TRBJ2-1,TGTGCCAGCAGCTTAGGGCCGGCTCCGATCGGCAATGAGCAGTTCTTC,CASSLGPAPIGNEQFF
TRBV20-1,-,many,TRBJ2-2,TGCAGTGCTAGAGTTTACGGACAGAACACCGGGGAGCTGTTTTTT,CSARVYGQNTGELFF
TRBV7-2,-,many,TRBJ1-1,TGTGCCAGCAGCACAAGACGGAGTACCTACACTGAAGCTTTCTTT,CASSTRRSTYTEAFF
TRBV24-1,-,many,TRBJ2-2,TGTGCCACCAGTGATTCCTCGCCGGACACCGGGGAGCTGTTTTTT,CATSDSSPDTGELFF
TRBV12-3/TRBV12-4,-,many,TRBJ1-2,TGTGCCAGCAGTCCTATACCCAGGGCTAACTATGGCTACACCTTC,CASSPIPRANYGYTF
TRBV20-1,TRBD2,few,TRBJ2-5,TGCAGTGCCAGTCTAGGACTAGCGGGACCAGAGACCCAGTACTTC,CSASLGLAGPETQYF
TRBV4-1,-,many,TRBJ1-2,TGCGCCAGCAGCCAATCAGGCCGAAACTATGGCTACACCTTC,CASSQSGRNYGYTF
TRBV5-4,TRBD1,many,TRBJ2-3,TGTGCCAGCAGCGGGGGACAGGGGAGCACAGATACGCAGTATTTT,CASSGGQGSTDTQYF
TRBV10-3,TRBD1,many,TRBJ1-2,TGTGCCATCAGTGCGGGACAGGGGCACTATGGCTACACCTTC,CAISAGQGHYGYTF